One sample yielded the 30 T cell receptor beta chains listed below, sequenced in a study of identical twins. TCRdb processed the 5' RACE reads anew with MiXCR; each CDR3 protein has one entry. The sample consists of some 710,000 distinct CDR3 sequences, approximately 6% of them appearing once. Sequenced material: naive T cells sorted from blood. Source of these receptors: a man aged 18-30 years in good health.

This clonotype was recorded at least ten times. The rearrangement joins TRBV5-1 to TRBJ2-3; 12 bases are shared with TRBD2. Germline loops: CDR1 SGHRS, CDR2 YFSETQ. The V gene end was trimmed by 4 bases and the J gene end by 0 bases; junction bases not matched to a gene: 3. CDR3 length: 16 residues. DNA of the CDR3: TGCGCCAGCAGCGGAGGACTAGCGGGAAGCACAGATACGCAGTATTTT. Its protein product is CASSGGLAGSTDTQYF. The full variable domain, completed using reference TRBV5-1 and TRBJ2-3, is KAGVTQTPRYLIKTRGQQVTLSCSPISGHRSVSWYQQTPGQGLQFLFEYFSETQRNKGNFPGRFSGRQFSNSRSEMNVSTLELGDSALYLCASSGGLAGSTDTQYFGPGTRLTVL.

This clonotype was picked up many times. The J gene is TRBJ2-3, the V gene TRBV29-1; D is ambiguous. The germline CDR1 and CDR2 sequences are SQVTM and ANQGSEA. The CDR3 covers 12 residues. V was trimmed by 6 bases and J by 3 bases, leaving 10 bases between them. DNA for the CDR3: TGCAGCGTAACGCGTGGGACAGATACGCAGTATTTT. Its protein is CSVTRGTDTQYF.

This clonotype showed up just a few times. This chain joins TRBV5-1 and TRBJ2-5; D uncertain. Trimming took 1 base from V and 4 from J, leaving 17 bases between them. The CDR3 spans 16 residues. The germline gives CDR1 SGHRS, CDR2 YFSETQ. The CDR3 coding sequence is TGCGCCAGCAGCTTGAAGTTCTCGGGTACGGGAGAGACCCAGTACTTC. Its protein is CASSLKFSGTGETQYF.

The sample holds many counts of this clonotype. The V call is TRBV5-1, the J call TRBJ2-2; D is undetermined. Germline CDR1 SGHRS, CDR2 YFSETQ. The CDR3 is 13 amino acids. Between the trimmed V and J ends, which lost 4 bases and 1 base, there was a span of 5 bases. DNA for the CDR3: TGCGCCAGCAGCCCAATGAACACCGGGGAGCTGTTTTTT. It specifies CASSPMNTGELFF.

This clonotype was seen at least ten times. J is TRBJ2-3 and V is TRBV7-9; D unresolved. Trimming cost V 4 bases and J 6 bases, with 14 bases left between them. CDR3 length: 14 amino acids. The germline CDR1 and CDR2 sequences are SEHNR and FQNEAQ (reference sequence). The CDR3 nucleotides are TGTGCCAGCAGCTCGTCCTTGACTGTGGATACGCAGTATTTT. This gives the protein CASSSSLTVDTQYF.

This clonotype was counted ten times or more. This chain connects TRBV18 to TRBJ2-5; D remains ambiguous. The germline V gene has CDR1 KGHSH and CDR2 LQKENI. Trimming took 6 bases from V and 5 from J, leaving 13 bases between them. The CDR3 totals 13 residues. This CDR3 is CASSTRNLETQYF. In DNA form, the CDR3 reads TGTGCCAGCTCTACCAGGAATCTGGAGACCCAGTACTTC.

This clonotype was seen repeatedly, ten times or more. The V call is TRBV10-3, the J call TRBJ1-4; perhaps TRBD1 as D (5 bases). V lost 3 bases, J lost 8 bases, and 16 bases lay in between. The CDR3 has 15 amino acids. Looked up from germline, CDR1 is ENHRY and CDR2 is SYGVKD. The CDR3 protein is CAISDLGPPGEKLFF. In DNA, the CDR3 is TGTGCCATCAGTGACTTGGGACCCCCTGGGGAAAAACTGTTTTTT.

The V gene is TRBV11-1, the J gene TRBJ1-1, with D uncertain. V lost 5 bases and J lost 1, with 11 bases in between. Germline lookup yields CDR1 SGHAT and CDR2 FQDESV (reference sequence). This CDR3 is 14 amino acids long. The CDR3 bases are TGTGCCAGCAGCACTAAACCAGGGAACACTGAAGCTTTCTTT. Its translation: CASSTKPGNTEAFF.

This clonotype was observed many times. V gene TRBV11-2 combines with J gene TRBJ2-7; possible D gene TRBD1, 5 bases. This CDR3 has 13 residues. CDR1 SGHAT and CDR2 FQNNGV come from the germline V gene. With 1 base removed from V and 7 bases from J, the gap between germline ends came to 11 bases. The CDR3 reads CASSLGHQGEQYV. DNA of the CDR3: TGTGCCAGCAGCTTAGGCCACCAGGGAGAGCAGTACGTC.

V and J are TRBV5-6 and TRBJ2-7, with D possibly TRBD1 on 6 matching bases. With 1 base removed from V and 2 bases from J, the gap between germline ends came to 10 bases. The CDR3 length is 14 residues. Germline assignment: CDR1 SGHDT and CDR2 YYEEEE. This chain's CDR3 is CASSLLAGAYEQYV. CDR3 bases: TGTGCCAGCAGCTTGTTGGCAGGGGCCTACGAGCAGTACGTC.

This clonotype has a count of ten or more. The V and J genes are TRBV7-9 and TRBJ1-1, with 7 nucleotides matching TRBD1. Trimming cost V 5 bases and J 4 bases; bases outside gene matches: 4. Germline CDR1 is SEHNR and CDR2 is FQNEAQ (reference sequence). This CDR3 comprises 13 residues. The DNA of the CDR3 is TGTGCCAGCAGCCCAAACAGGGGCACTGAAGCTTTCTTT. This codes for CASSPNRGTEAFF. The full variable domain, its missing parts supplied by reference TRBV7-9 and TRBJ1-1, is DTGVSQNPRHKITKRGQNVTFRCDPISEHNRLYWYRQTLGQGPEFLTYFQNEAQLEKSRLLSDRFSAERPKGSFSTLEIQRTEQGDSAMYLCASSPNRGTEAFFGQGTRLTVV.

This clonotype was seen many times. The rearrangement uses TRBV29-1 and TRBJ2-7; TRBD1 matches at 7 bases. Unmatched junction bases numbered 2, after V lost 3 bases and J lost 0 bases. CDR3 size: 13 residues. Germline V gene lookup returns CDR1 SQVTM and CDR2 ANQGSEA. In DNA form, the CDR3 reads TGCAGCGTTGACAGGGGGTTCTCCTACGAGCAGTACTTC. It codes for CSVDRGFSYEQYF.

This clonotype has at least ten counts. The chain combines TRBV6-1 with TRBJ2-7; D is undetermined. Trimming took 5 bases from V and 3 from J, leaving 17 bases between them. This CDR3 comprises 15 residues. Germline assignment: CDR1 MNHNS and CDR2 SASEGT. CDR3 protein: CASSLSYKQSYEQYV. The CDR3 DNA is TGTGCCAGCAGTCTTAGTTATAAACAGAGCTACGAGCAGTACGTC.

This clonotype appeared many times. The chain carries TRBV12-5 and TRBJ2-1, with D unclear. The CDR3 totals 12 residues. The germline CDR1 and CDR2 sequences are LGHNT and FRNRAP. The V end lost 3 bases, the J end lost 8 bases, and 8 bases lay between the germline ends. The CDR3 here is CASGFFMDEQFF. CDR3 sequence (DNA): TGTGCTAGTGGTTTTTTTATGGATGAGCAGTTCTTC.

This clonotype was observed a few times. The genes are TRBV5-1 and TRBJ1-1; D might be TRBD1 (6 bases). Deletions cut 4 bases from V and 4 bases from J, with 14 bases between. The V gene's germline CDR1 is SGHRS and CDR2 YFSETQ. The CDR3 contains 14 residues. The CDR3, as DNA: TGCGCCAGCAGCATAACAGGGCTATTCACTGAAGCTTTCTTT. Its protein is CASSITGLFTEAFF. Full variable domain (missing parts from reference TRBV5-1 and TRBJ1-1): KAGVTQTPRYLIKTRGQQVTLSCSPISGHRSVSWYQQTPGQGLQFLFEYFSETQRNKGNFPGRFSGRQFSNSRSEMNVSTLELGDSALYLCASSITGLFTEAFFGQGTRLTVV.

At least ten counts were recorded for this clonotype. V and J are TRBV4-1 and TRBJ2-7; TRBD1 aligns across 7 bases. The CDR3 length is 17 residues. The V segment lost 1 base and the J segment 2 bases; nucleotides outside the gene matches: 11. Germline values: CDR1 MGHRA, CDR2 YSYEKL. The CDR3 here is CASSQVPGTASAYEQYF. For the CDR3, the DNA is TGCGCCAGCAGCCAAGTCCCCGGGACAGCCTCTGCCTACGAGCAGTACTTC.

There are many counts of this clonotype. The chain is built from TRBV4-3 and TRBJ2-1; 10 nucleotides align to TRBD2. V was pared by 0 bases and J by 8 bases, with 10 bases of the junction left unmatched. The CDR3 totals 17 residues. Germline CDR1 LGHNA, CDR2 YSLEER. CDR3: CASSQDALAGSGDEQFF. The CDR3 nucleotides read TGCGCCAGCAGCCAAGATGCACTAGCGGGAAGTGGGGATGAGCAGTTCTTC.

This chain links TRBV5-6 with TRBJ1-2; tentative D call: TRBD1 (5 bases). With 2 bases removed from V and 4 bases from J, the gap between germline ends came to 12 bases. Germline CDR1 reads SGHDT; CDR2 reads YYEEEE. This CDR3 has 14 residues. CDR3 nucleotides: TGTGCCAGCAGCTTTTGGAGGGGCGGCTATGGCTACACCTTC. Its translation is CASSFWRGGYGYTF. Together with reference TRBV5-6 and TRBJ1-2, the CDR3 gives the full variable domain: DAGVTQSPTHLIKTRGQQVTLRCSPKSGHDTVSWYQQALGQGPQFIFQYYEEEERQRGNFPDRFSGHQFPNYSSELNVNALLLGDSALYLCASSFWRGGYGYTFGSGTRLTVV.

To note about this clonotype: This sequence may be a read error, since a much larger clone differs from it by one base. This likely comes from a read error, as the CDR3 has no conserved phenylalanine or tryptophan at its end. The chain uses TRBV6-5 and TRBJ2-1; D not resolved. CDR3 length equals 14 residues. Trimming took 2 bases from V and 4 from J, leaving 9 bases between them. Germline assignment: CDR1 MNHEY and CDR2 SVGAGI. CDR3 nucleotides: TGTGCCAGCAGTTACAGAGCTGAATACAATGAGCAGTTCTTA. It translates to CASSYRAEYNEQFL.

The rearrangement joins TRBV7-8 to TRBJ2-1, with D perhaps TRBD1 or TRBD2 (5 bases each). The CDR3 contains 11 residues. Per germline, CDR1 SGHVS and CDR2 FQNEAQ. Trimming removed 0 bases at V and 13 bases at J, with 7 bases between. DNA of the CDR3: TGTGCCAGCAGCTTAGCCGGGGCACAGTTCTTC. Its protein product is CASSLAGAQFF.

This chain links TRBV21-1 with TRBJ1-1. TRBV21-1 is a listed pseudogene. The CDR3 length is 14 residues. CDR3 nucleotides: TGTGCCAGCAGCACCCGTTTCATGAACACTGAAGCTTTCTTT. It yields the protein CASSTRFMNTEAFF.

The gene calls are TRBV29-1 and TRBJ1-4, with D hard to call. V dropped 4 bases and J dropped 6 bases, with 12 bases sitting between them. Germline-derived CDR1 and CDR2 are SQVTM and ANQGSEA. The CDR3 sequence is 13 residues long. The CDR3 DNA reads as TGCAGCGTTGGCCTCAAGAGGGATGAAAAACTGTTTTTT. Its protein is CSVGLKRDEKLFF.

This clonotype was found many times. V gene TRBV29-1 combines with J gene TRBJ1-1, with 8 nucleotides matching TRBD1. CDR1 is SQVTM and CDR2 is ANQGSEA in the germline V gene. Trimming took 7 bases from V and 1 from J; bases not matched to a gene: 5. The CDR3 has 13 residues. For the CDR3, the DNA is TGCAGCGGGAATACAGGGGGGAACACTGAAGCTTTCTTT. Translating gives CSGNTGGNTEAFF.

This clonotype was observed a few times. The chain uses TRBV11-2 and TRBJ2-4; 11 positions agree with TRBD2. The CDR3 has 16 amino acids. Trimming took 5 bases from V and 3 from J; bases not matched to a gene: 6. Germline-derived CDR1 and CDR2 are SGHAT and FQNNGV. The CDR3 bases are TGTGCCAGCAGCCCGCAACTAGCGGGAGTCAAAAACATTCAGTACTTC. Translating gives CASSPQLAGVKNIQYF.

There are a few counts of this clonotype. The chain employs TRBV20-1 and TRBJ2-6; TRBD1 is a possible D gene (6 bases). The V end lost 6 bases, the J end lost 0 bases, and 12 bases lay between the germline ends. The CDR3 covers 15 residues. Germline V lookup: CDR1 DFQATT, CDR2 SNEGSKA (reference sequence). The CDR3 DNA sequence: TGCAGTGCGCCCGACAGGACCTCTGGGGCCAACGTCCTGACTTTC. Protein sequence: CSAPDRTSGANVLTF.

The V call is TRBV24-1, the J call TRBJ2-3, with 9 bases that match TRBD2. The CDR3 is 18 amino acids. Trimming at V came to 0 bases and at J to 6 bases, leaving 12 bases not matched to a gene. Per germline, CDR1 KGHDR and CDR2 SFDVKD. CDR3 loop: CATSDLPQAGLASDTQYF. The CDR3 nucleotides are TGTGCCACCAGTGATTTGCCACAGGCGGGACTAGCTTCGGATACGCAGTATTTT.

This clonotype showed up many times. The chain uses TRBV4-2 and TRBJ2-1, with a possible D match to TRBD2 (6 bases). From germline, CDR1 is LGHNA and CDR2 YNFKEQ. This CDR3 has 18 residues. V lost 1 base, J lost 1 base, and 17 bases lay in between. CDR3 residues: CASSQVGNTSLSYNEQFF. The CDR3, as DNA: TGTGCCAGCAGCCAAGTAGGAAATACTAGCCTATCCTACAATGAGCAGTTCTTC.

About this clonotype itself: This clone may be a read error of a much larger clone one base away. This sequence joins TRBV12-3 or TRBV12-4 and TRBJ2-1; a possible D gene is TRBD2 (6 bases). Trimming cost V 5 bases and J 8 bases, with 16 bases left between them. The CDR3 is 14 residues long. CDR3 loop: CASSRTGTFHEQFF. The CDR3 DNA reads TGTGCCAGCAGTCGTACCGGGACTTTCCATGAGCAGTTCTTC.

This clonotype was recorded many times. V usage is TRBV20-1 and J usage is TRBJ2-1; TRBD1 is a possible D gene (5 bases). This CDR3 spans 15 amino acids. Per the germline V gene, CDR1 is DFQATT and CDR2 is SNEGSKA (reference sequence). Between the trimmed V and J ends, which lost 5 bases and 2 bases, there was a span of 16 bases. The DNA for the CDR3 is TGCAGTGCTGGGGTCCCAGGGCATCCCTACAATGAGCAGTTCTTC. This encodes CSAGVPGHPYNEQFF.

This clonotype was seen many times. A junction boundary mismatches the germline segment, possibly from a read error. In DNA form, the CDR3 reads TGTGCCAGCAGTCTGGGGGACAGGGTCATATTC. Translation gives CASSLGDRVIF. V is TRBV6-6 and J is TRBJ1-2, with TRBD1 matching over 9 bases. Germline V gene sequence: CDR1 MNHNY, CDR2 SVGAGI (reference sequence). This CDR3 is built from 11 residues.